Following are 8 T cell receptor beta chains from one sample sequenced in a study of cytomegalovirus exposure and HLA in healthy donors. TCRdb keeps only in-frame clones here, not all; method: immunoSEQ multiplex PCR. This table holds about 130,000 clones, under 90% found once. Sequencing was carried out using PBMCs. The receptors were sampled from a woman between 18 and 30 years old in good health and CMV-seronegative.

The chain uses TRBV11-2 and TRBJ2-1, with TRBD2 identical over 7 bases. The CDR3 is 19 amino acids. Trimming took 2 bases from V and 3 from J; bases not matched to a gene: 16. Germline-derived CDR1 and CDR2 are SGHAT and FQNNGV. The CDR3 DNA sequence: TGTGCCAGCAGCTTAATATTTCATCGCGGGAGAAGGAACTACAATGAGCAGTTCTTC. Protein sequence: CASSLIFHRGRRNYNEQFF.

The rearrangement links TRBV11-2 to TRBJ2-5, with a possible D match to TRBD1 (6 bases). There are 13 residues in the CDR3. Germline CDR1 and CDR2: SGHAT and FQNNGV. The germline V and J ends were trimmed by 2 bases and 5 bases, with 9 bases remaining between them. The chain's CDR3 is CASSLSGVETQYF. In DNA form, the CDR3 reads TGTGCCAGCAGCTTATCAGGGGTCGAGACCCAGTACTTC.

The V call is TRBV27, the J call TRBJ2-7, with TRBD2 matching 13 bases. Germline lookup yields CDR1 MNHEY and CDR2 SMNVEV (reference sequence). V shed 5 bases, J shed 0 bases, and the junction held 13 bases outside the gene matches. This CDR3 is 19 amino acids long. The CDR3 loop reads CASSRVGQGLAGLSYEQYF. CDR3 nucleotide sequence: TGTGCCAGCAGTCGAGTCGGGCAGGGACTAGCGGGACTCTCCTACGAGCAGTACTTC.

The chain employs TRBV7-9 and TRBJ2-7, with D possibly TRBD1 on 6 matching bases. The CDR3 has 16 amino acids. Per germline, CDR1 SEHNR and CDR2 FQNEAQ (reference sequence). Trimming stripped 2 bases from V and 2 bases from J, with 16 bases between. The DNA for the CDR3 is TGTGCCAGCAGCTTAACCGGGACAATAGCCGCCTACGAGCAGTACTTC. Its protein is CASSLTGTIAAYEQYF.

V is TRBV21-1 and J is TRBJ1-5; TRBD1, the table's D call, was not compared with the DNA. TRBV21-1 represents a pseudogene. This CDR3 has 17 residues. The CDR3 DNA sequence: TGTGCCAGCAGCAAAGTTCCGACAGGCAGGTTGCATCAGCCCCAGCATTTT. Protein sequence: CASSKVPTGRLHQPQHF.

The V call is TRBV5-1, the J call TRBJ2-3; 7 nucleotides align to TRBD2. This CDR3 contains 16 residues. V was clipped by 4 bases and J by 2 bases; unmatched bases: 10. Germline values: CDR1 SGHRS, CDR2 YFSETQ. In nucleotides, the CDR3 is TGCGCCAGCAGCCGGACTAGTGCGTCAAACACAGATACGCAGTATTTT. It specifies CASSRTSASNTDTQYF.

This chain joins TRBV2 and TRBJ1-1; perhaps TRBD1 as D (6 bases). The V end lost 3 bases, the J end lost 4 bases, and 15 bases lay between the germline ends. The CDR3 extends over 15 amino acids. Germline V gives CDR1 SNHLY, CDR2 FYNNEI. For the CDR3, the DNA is TGTGCCAGCAGTGAGGAGGGGGGGCGCTTCACTGAAGCTTTCTTT. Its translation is CASSEEGGRFTEAFF.

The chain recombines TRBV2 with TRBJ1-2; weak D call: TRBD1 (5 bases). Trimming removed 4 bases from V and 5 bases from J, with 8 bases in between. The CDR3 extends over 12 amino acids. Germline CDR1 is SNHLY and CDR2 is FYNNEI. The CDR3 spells CASSARDYGYTF. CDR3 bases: TGTGCCAGCAGTGCCAGGGATTATGGCTACACCTTC.